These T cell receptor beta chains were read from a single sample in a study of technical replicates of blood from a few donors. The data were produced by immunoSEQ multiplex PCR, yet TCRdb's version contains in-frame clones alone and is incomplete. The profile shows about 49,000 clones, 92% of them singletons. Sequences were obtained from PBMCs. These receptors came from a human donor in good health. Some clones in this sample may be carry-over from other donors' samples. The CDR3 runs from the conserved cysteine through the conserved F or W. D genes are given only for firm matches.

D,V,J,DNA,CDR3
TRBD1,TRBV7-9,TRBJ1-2,TGTGCCAGCAGCTCCCCCGGGACAGGGGCATTATATGGCTACACCTTC,CASSSPGTGALYGYTF
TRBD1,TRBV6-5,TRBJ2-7,TGTGCCAGCAGTTACCGGGGACAGGGATCCTACGAGCAGTACTTC,CASSYRGQGSYEQYF
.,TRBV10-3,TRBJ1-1,TGTGCCATTCAGACTACGACTGAAGCTTTCTTT,CAIQTTTEAFF
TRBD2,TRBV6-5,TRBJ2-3,TGTGCCAGCAGTTACTCGGTAGCGGGAGGGGATACGCAGTATTTT,CASSYSVAGGDTQYF
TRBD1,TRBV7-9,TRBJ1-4,TGTGCCAGCGCCACGGGACAGGGATGGGAAAAACTGTTTTTT,CASATGQGWEKLFF
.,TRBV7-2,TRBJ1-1,TGTGCCAGCACCCGGGAAAGGGCAGAAGCTTTCTTT,CASTRERAEAFF
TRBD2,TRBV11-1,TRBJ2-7,TGTGCCAGCAGCTTAGCGCCGGGACTAGAGCAGTACTTC,CASSLAPGLEQYF
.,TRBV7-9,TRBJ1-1,TGTGCCAGCAGTCAAAAACTTGAAGCTTTCTTT,CASSQKLEAFF
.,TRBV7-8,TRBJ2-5,TGTGCCAGCAGCCTCGCCCGGGTGTACCAAGAGACCCAGTACTTC,CASSLARVYQETQYF
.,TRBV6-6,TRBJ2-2,TGTGCCAGCAGTTACGGGGAGACGGACACCGGGGAGCTGTTTTTT,CASSYGETDTGELFF
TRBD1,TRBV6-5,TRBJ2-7,TGTGCCAGCAGACCCGGAACAGGGGGCTCCCACGAGCAGTACTTC,CASRPGTGGSHEQYF
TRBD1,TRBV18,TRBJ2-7,TGTGCCAGCTCACCACCGGGACAGGGGTTCTACGAGCAGTACTTC,CASSPPGQGFYEQYF
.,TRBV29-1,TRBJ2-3,TGCAGCGTTGTGAGGTCAGATACGCAGTATTTT,CSVVRSDTQYF